The T cell receptor beta chain described here comes from a study of cytomegalovirus exposure and HLA in healthy donors. Points from the study as a whole: TCR beta sequences reportedly predicted the HLA-A and HLA-B alleles of most subjects accurately.

Primers included in the PCR were 60 Vbeta and 13 Jbeta primers. Method: immunoSEQ multiplex PCR; TCRdb's copy keeps in-frame clones and lacks some. The sample yields around 90,000 clones, more than 55% seen once. For this clone: Its cognate antigen is unknown. The junction departs from germline at one end; a sequencing error may be responsible.

The CDR3 spans 16 residues. CDR1 and CDR2 (germline): SEHNR, FQNEAQ (reference sequence). Sequences were obtained from PBMCs. The source is a boy younger than 18 in good health and CMV-seropositive. This chain joins TRBV7-9 and TRBJ1-4; D not certain. CDR3 nucleotide sequence: TGTTCCAGCAGCTTAGTCCCCGTGAGCTACGATGAAAAACTGTTTTTT. Its translation: CSSSLVPVSYDEKLFF.